The 23 T cell receptor beta chains in this list originate from one sample, sequenced in a study of T cells after posttransplantation cyclophosphamide. Using immunoSEQ multiplex PCR, the repertoire was profiled, and TCRdb retains in-frame clones only, with some absent. The repertoire includes about 4,000 clones, 77% of them detected once, and roughly 38% sits in the top ten. Busulfan-fludarabine conditioning, marrow transplant, and cyclophosphamide on days +3 and +4 were administered. The material was PBMCs, obtained 29 days after a stem cell transplant with posttransplant cyclophosphamide. Receptor source: a male patient aged 45 to 59 who received an allogeneic stem cell transplant from an unrelated donor, was CMV-positive, and had acute GVHD only. Among the T cells, some may be from the graft donor.

This sequence joins TRBV30 and TRBJ2-1; D is possibly TRBD2 (5 bases). The V end lost 1 base, the J end lost 1 base, and 14 bases lay between the germline ends. This CDR3 is 16 amino acids long. Germline loops: CDR1 GTSNPN, CDR2 SVGIG (reference sequence). CDR3 DNA: TGTGCCTGGAGTGCGGCAGCGGCTCTTTCCTACAATGAGCAGTTCTTC. It specifies CAWSAAAALSYNEQFF.

The chain recombines TRBV6-6 with TRBJ2-1; tentatively, D is TRBD2 (5 bases). V lost 5 bases and J 6 bases, leaving 8 bases between the germline ends. The germline V gene encodes CDR1 MNHNY and CDR2 SVGAGI (reference sequence). The CDR3 sequence is 12 residues long. The CDR3 reads CASSHRGNEQFF. The CDR3 DNA is TGTGCCAGCAGTCATCGGGGCAATGAGCAGTTCTTC.

In DNA, the CDR3 is TGTGCCAGCAGCTTGGTGCCGGGTTCCTACAATGAGCAGTTCTTC. This gives the protein CASSLVPGSYNEQFF. The chain combines TRBV5-6 with TRBJ2-1; unclear D gene. The CDR3 totals 15 residues. Germline CDR1 SGHDT, CDR2 YYEEEE. The V gene lost 0 bases and the J gene lost 1 base, with 8 bases spanning the gap.

The chain is built from TRBV19 and TRBJ2-3; the D is unclear. The CDR3 consists of 14 residues. Trimming pared 3 bases from V and 6 bases from J, leaving 13 bases between. Per germline, CDR1 LNHDA and CDR2 SQIVND (reference sequence). The CDR3 here is CASSIVLNGDTQYF. The CDR3 DNA is TGTGCCAGTAGTATCGTTTTGAACGGGGATACGCAGTATTTT.

The chain combines TRBV4-1 with TRBJ2-3; the match to TRBD1 covers 10 bases. CDR3 size: 16 residues. V shed 1 base, J shed 7 bases, and the junction held 8 bases outside the gene matches. The germline CDR1 and CDR2 sequences are MGHRA and YSYEKL. The CDR3 sequence: CASSQAPGQGMNTQYF. CDR3 DNA sequence: TGCGCCAGCAGCCAAGCACCGGGACAGGGGATGAATACGCAGTATTTT.

As concerns this clone: The junction shows a germline mismatch at one end, possibly a read error. The identical CDR3 is also encoded by other nucleotide sequences in the sample. V gene TRBV5-1 combines with J gene TRBJ2-7; TRBD2 agrees at 8 bases. Per the germline V gene, CDR1 is SGHRS and CDR2 is YFSETQ. There are 16 residues in the CDR3. The CDR3: CASSSTGREGSYEQYF. CDR3 sequence (DNA): TGTGCCAGCAGCTCCACCGGGAGGGAGGGGTCCTACGAGCAGTACTTC.

The chain is built from TRBV11-2 and TRBJ1-2; D is unclear. Germline CDR1 is SGHAT and CDR2 is FQNNGV. The CDR3 covers 13 residues. Trimming shortened V by 5 bases and J by 1 base, and 8 bases separated the two germline ends. The CDR3 region is CASSPRSNYGYTF. DNA of the CDR3: TGTGCCAGCAGCCCCAGAAGTAACTATGGCTACACCTTC.

A single count supports this clone. The V and J genes are TRBV5-5 and TRBJ2-7; D might be TRBD1 (6 bases). The V end was cut by 1 base, the J end by 3 bases, with 14 bases between. CDR3 size: 15 residues. CDR1 SGHKS and CDR2 YYEKEE come from the germline V gene (reference sequence). CDR3: CASSLLQGTNYEQYF. Written as DNA, the CDR3 is TGTGCCAGCAGCTTGCTCCAGGGGACCAACTACGAGCAGTACTTC.

The gene calls are TRBV5-4 and TRBJ2-7, with TRBD2 matching over 10 bases. The CDR3 loop spans 16 amino acids. The germline V gene has CDR1 SGHNT and CDR2 YYREEE (reference sequence). V trimming: 2 bases; J trimming: 5 bases; junction bases outside the gene matches: 10. CDR3 loop: CASSLRLAGDRNEQYF. In nucleotides, the CDR3 is TGTGCCAGCAGCTTACGCCTAGCGGGAGACCGGAACGAGCAGTACTTC.

This clone was seen a few times. The chain is built from TRBV7-6 and TRBJ2-7, with TRBD2 matching over 10 bases. Trimming at V came to 3 bases and at J to 4 bases, leaving 3 bases not matched to a gene. Per the germline V gene, CDR1 is SGHVS and CDR2 is FNYEAQ. This CDR3 is 14 amino acids long. CDR3 sequence (DNA): TGTGCCAGCAGCTTGAGCGGGAGGGGGTACGAGCAGTACTTC. Translating gives CASSLSGRGYEQYF.

CDR3 loop: CSVYLAGEQDTQYF. CDR3 DNA sequence: TGCAGCGTCTACCTAGCGGGAGAACAGGATACGCAGTATTTT. This chain links TRBV29-1 with TRBJ2-3, with 10 bases aligning to TRBD2. Germline V gives CDR1 SQVTM, CDR2 ANQGSEA. V was pared by 6 bases and J by 6 bases, with 9 bases of the junction left unmatched. The CDR3 totals 14 residues.

This clone was recorded once. The chain is built from TRBV11-2 and TRBJ1-1; D unresolved. Trimming shortened V by 5 bases and J by 1 base, and 11 bases separated the two germline ends. CDR3 length: 14 residues. The germline V gene encodes CDR1 SGHAT and CDR2 FQNNGV. The CDR3 here is CASSRLGGNTEAFF. In DNA, the CDR3 is TGTGCCAGCAGCCGTCTGGGAGGGAACACTGAAGCTTTCTTT.

This chain links TRBV6-1 with TRBJ2-2; D might be TRBD1 (5 bases). This CDR3 region has 15 residues. Trimming stripped 2 bases from V and 4 bases from J, with 11 bases between. The germline gives CDR1 MNHNS, CDR2 SASEGT. The CDR3 bases are TGTGCCAGCAGTGAAAGAAGGGGTTTCACCGGGGAGCTGTTTTTT. It yields the protein CASSERRGFTGELFF.

This chain uses TRBV10-3 with TRBJ2-5, with D perhaps matching TRBD2 (5 bases). The V end was cut by 2 bases, the J end by 0 bases, with 10 bases between. This CDR3 region has 15 residues. Germline-derived CDR1 and CDR2 are ENHRY and SYGVKD. CDR3 sequence: CAISERWRDQETQYF. The DNA for the CDR3 is TGTGCCATCAGTGAGAGGTGGCGGGACCAAGAGACCCAGTACTTC.

This clone was observed a handful of times. The chain couples TRBV2 to TRBJ1-6; D is possibly TRBD1 (6 bases). The CDR3 spans 13 residues. Trimming took 7 bases from V and 11 from J, leaving 15 bases between them. Germline loops: CDR1 SNHLY, CDR2 FYNNEI. DNA of the CDR3: TGTGCCAGCACGCGGGGGCAAGTGACACCCCTCCACTTT. Protein product: CASTRGQVTPLHF.

The table lists this clone with a few counts. This rearrangement joins TRBV30 to TRBJ2-7, with unresolved D. In germline, CDR1 is GTSNPN, CDR2 SVGIG (reference sequence). The CDR3 totals 13 residues. The ends were cut back, 0 bases at V and 6 bases at J, with 12 bases in the middle. CDR3 bases: TGTGCCTGGAGTGTTTCTAGTTCTTCCGAGCAGTACTTC. Translating gives CAWSVSSSSEQYF. Looking up the rest from reference TRBV30 and TRBJ2-7 gives the full variable domain: SQTIHQWPATLVQPVGSPLSLECTVEGTSNPNLYWYRQAAGRGLQLLFYSVGIGQISSEVPQNLSASRPQDRQFILSSKKLLLSDSGFYLCAWSVSSSSEQYFGPGTRLTVT.

The V and J genes are TRBV12-5 and TRBJ2-1; 16 bases match TRBD2. V was clipped by 6 bases and J by 2 bases; unmatched bases: 1. The CDR3 consists of 16 residues. The germline V gene has CDR1 LGHNT and CDR2 FRNRAP. CDR3 residues: CASGGTSGGAYNEQFF. The DNA of the CDR3 is TGTGCTAGTGGCGGGACTAGCGGGGGGGCCTACAATGAGCAGTTCTTC.

The genes are TRBV5-6 and TRBJ2-7; 7 bases line up with TRBD2. Trimming cost V 3 bases and J 9 bases; bases outside gene matches: 24. CDR1 is SGHDT, CDR2 YYEEEE, per germline. The CDR3 is made up of 18 amino acids. For the CDR3, the DNA is TGTGCCAGCAGCTCTTTGGTGGGGGGGAGGGGTACTACTAATGTGCAGTACTTC. As protein: CASSSLVGGRGTTNVQYF.

The chain links TRBV28 to TRBJ1-1, with 10 bases matching TRBD1. Per germline, CDR1 MDHEN and CDR2 SYDVKM. The CDR3 extends over 14 amino acids. V shed 6 bases, J shed 3 bases, and the junction held 4 bases outside the gene matches. This CDR3 is CASRSDRGYTEAFF. CDR3 nucleotide sequence: TGTGCCAGCAGATCGGACAGGGGGTACACTGAAGCTTTCTTT.

V gene TRBV21-1 combines with J gene TRBJ1-2; the D call in the table, TRBD1, was not verified against the DNA. TRBV21-1 is listed as a pseudogene. CDR3 length: 15 residues. The CDR3 DNA sequence: TGTGCCAGCAGCAATGGGCTCTTGGGACACCCACTTCTCACCTTC. As protein: CASSNGLLGHPLLTF.

This chain uses TRBV28 with TRBJ1-4; D uncertain. Germline values: CDR1 MDHEN, CDR2 SYDVKM. V shed 1 base and J shed 5 bases, with 14 bases lying between them. CDR3 length: 16 amino acids. The CDR3 DNA is TGTGCCAGCAGTTTATTCGGGAAGGGAAAGAATGAAAAACTGTTTTTT. Translated: CASSLFGKGKNEKLFF. The entire variable domain, with the rest obtained from reference TRBV28 and TRBJ1-4, is as follows: DVKVTQSSRYLVKRTGEKVFLECVQDMDHENMFWYRQDPGLGLRLIYFSYDVKMKEKGDIPEGYSVSREKKERFSLILESASTNQTSMYLCASSLFGKGKNEKLFFGSGTQLSVL.

V usage is TRBV27 and J usage is TRBJ1-4; the D gene is possibly TRBD1 (5 bases). This CDR3 spans 14 amino acids. V was clipped by 1 base and J by 7 bases, with 10 bases between them. Germline lookup yields CDR1 MNHEY and CDR2 SMNVEV (reference sequence). This chain's CDR3 is CASSLYGRAEKLFF. CDR3 nucleotide sequence: TGTGCCAGCAGTTTATATGGCAGGGCTGAAAAACTGTTTTTT.

The gene calls are TRBV19 and TRBJ2-4, with D tentatively TRBD1 (5 bases). Germline values: CDR1 LNHDA, CDR2 SQIVND (reference sequence). The CDR3 contains 14 residues. V lost 9 bases, J lost 2 bases, and 14 bases lay in between. The CDR3 is CASIETGTKNIQYF. CDR3 coding DNA: TGTGCCAGCATAGAAACAGGAACCAAAAACATTCAGTACTTC. Filled out from reference TRBV19 and TRBJ2-4, the complete variable domain reads DGGITQSPKYLFRKEGQNVTLSCEQNLNHDAMYWYRQDPGQGLRLIYYSQIVNDFQKGDIAEGYSVSREKKESFPLTVTSAQKNPTAFYLCASIETGTKNIQYFGAGTRLSVL.